This T cell receptor (beta chain) was recovered during a study of immune evolution from preneoplasia to lung adenocarcinoma. The data were produced by immunoSEQ multiplex PCR, yet TCRdb's version contains in-frame clones alone and is incomplete. Of about 12,000 clones in the sample, under 90% are singletons; the top ten hold about 4%. V shed 5 bases and J shed 0 bases, with 12 bases lying between them. Germline V gives CDR1 LNHNV, CDR2 YYDKDF (reference sequence). This CDR3 comprises 15 residues. The TCR comes from a person aged 45-69 years with lung adenocarcinoma. The sample comprised FFPE tissue from an adenomatous hyperplasia lung lesion. Subset specified: atypical adenomatous hyperplasia (AAH), lung preneoplasia. V gene TRBV15 combines with J gene TRBJ2-3; D is unclear. CDR3 nucleotide sequence: TGTGCCACCAGCCCCCCGGGCGGTAGCACAGATACGCAGTATTTT. This codes for CATSPPGGSTDTQYF. Full variable domain (rest looked up from reference TRBV15 and TRBJ2-3): DAMVIQNPRYQVTQFGKPVTLSCSQTLNHNVMYWYQQKSSQAPKLLFHYYDKDFNNEADTPDNFQSRRPNTSFCFLDIRSPGLGDTAMYLCATSPPGGSTDTQYFGPGTRLTVL.